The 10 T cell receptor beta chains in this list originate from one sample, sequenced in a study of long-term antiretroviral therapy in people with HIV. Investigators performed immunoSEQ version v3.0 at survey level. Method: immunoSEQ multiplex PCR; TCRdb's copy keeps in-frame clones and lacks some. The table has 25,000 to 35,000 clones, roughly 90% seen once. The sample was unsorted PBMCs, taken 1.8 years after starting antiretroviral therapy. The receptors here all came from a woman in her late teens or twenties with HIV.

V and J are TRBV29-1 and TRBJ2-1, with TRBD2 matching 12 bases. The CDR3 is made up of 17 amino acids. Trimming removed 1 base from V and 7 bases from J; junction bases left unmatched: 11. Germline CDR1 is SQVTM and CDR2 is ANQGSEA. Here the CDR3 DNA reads TGCAGCGTTGAAGGCACTTTGACTAGCGGGAGTTCGAATGAGCAGTTCTTC. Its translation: CSVEGTLTSGSSNEQFF.

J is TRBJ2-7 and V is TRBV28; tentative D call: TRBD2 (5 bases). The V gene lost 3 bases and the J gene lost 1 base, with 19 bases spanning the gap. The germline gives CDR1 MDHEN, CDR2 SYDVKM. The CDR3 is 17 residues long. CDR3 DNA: TGTGCCAGCAGTTTTACCCGCGAGCGGTACATTTCCTACGAGCAGTACTTC. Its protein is CASSFTRERYISYEQYF.

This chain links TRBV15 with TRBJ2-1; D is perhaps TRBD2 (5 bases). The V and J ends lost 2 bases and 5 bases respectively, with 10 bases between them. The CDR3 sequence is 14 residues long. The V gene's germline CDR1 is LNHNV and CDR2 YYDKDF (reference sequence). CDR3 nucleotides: TGTGCCACCAGCAGACCCGGGATGAACAATGAGCAGTTCTTC. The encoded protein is CATSRPGMNNEQFF. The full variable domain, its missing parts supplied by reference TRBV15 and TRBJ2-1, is DAMVIQNPRYQVTQFGKPVTLSCSQTLNHNVMYWYQQKSSQAPKLLFHYYDKDFNNEADTPDNFQSRRPNTSFCFLDIRSPGLGDTAMYLCATSRPGMNNEQFFGPGTRLTVL.

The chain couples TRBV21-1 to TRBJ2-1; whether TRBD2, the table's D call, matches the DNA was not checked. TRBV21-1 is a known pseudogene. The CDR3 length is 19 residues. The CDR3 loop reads CASSPSRGLAGGYKNEQFF. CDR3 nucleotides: TGTGCCAGCAGTCCAAGCCGAGGACTAGCGGGAGGGTATAAGAATGAGCAGTTCTTC.

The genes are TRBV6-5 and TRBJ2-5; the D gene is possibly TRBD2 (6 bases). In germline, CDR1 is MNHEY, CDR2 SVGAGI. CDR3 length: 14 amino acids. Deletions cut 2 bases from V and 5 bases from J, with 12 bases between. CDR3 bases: TGTGCCAGCAGTTACCCCAGACTAGAGGAGACCCAGTACTTC. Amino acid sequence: CASSYPRLEETQYF.

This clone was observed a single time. This chain's CDR3 is CASNKASAFVSGNTIYF. Written as DNA, the CDR3 is TGTGCCAGCAATAAAGCCTCCGCCTTCGTCTCTGGAAACACCATATATTTT. The chain recombines TRBV2 with TRBJ1-3; D is uncertain. The V gene's germline CDR1 is SNHLY and CDR2 FYNNEI. CDR3 size: 17 residues. Trimming pared 7 bases from V and 0 bases from J, leaving 19 bases between. Combining the CDR3 with reference TRBV2 and TRBJ1-3 gives the whole variable domain EPEVTQTPSHQVTQMGQEVILRCVPISNHLYFYWYRQILGQKVEFLVSFYNNEISEKSEIFDDQFSVERPDGSNFTLKIRSTKLEDSAMYFCASNKASAFVSGNTIYFGEGSWLTVV.

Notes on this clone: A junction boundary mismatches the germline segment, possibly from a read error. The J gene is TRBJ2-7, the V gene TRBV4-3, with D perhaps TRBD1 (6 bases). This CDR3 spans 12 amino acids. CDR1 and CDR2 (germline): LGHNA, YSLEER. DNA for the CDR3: TGCGCCAGCAGCCGGGCTACAGGGCCTCTAAACTTC. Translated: CASSRATGPLNF.

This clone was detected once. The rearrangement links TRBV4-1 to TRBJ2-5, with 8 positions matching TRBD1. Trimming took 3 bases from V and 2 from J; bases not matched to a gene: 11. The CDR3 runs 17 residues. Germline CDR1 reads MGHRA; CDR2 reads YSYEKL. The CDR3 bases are TGCGCCAGCAGCCATATCGGACAGGGAAAACGGCAAGAGACCCAGTACTTC. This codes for CASSHIGQGKRQETQYF.

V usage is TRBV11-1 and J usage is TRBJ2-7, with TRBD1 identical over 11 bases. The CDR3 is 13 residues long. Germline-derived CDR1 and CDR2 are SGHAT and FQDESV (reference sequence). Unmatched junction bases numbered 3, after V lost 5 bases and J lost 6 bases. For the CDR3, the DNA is TGTGCCAGCAGCCCCGGGACAGGGGGCGAGCAGTACTTC. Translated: CASSPGTGGEQYF.

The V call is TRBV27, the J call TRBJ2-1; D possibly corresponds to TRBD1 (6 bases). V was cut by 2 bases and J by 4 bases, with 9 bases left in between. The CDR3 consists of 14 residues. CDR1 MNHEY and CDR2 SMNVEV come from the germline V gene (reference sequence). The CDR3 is CASSLRQVYNEQFF. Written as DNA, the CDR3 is TGTGCCAGCAGTTTAAGACAGGTATACAATGAGCAGTTCTTC.